This TCR beta chain was recorded in a study of T cell clonality in common variable immunodeficiency. Points from the study as a whole: TCRbeta clonality was increased in CVID versus healthy controls. Shared TCRbeta clones were fewer between CVID subjects than controls. In common variable immunodeficiency, TCR beta chains reportedly carried fewer deletions and N-nucleotide insertions.

This clone showed up many times. The antigen is undetermined. The read is 3 residues too short to cover the CDR3 end, so that end is filled in from the germline J gene. The sample has other DNA sequences that encode this CDR3 too. Germline loops: CDR1 SQVTM, CDR2 ANQGSEA. This CDR3 contains 13 residues. With 4 bases removed from V and 4 bases from J, the gap between germline ends came to 8 bases. Data came from immunoSEQ multiplex PCR; TCRdb stores just in-frame clones and leaves some out. The repertoire shows about 37,000 clones, none seen only once; the top ten take 2.5% to 3.5%. The sequenced sample consisted of peripheral blood mononuclear cells. The origin of this receptor is a person aged 18 to 70 in good health. V is TRBV29-1 and J is TRBJ2-6; D is undetermined. Partial CDR3 DNA: TGCAGCGTTGCATTTTCCGGGGCCAACGTC. Amino acid sequence: CSVAFSGANV. The whole CDR3 is CSVAFSGANVLTF. Drawing the rest from reference TRBV29-1 and TRBJ2-6, the complete variable domain is SAVISQKPSRDICQRGTSLTIQCQVDSQVTMMFWYRQQPGQSLTLIATANQGSEATYESGFVIDKFPISRPNLTFSTLTVSNMSPEDSSIYLCSVAFSGANVLTFGAGSRLTVL.